The clone carrying this T cell receptor beta chain was seen a handful of times. This entry belongs to a study of blood T cells in healthy people across ages. The CDR3 length is 13 residues. Trimming took off 7 bases at V and 4 bases at J, with 13 bases between the two ends. Germline lookup yields CDR1 SNHLY and CDR2 FYNNEI. Combining a sample-barcoded 5' primer with a J-beta primer mix, a second PCR ran for 7 to 11 cycles. From the 5' RACE reads, TCRdb called clonotypes with MiXCR, one entry per CDR3 protein. The repertoire has around 1.5 million distinct CDR3 sequences, approximately 63% of them found once; the top ten carry 5% to 7%.

This chain links TRBV2 with TRBJ1-2; perhaps TRBD1 as D (5 bases). The sequenced material came from blood. The TCR originated in a man younger than 30 in good health. This CDR3 is CASKATGFYGYTF. CDR3 nucleotides: TGTGCCAGCAAGGCTACAGGATTCTATGGCTACACCTTC.